This is a list of T cell receptor beta chains from one sample in a study of cytomegalovirus exposure and HLA in healthy donors. Profiled with immunoSEQ multiplex PCR; TCRdb holds only in-frame clones, not every one. This sample has 98,000 or so clones, with 76% found just once. Source material: PBMCs. These receptors came from a man aged 35 to 55 in good health and CMV-seronegative. CDR3s include the opening cysteine and the closing phenylalanine or tryptophan. The D gene is left open where the match is weak. Clone size is stated in some rows and not others, as once, few, many or a class when expanded.

>NA|TRBJ2-1|TRBD1|TRBV9
CASSLRDRDNEQFF
TGTGCCAGCAGCCTCCGGGACAGGGACAATGAGCAGTTCTTC
>NA|TRBJ2-3|NA|TRBV5-6
CASSRTGTDTQYF
TGTGCCAGCAGTCGGACAGGCACAGATACGCAGTATTTT
>NA|TRBJ2-7|TRBD2|TRBV28
CASSKLAGAYEQYF
TGTGCCAGCAGTAAACTAGCGGGAGCCTACGAGCAGTACTTC
>once|TRBJ2-7|TRBD1|TRBV29-1
CSVPQGNEQYF
TGCAGCGTCCCACAGGGGAACGAGCAGTACTTC
>NA|TRBJ2-7|TRBD2|TRBV7-9
CSSSPLAGQNYEQYF
TGTTCCAGCAGCCCTTTAGCGGGACAAAACTACGAGCAGTACTTC
>NA|TRBJ2-3|TRBD2|TRBV9
CASSGGRVITDTQYF
TGTGCCAGCAGCGGGGGGAGGGTTATCACAGATACGCAGTATTTT
>NA|TRBJ1-2|TRBD1|TRBV5-5
CASSLEQGANYGYTF
TGTGCCAGCAGCTTGGAACAGGGGGCCAACTATGGCTACACCTTC
>NA|TRBJ1-2|NA|TRBV23-1
CAFGGTRAGSSYGYTF
TGCGCTTTTGGGGGGACTCGCGCAGGGTCTAGCTATGGCTACACCTTC
>NA|TRBJ2-7|NA|TRBV28
CASSSRVHEQYF
TGTGCCAGCAGTTCCAGGGTCCACGAGCAGTACTTC
>NA|TRBJ2-1|TRBD1|TRBV7-9
CASSQFGTGDEQFF
TGTGCCAGCAGCCAATTTGGGACAGGCGATGAGCAGTTCTTC
>NA|TRBJ1-6|TRBD1|TRBV19
CASGDRANSPLHF
TGTGCCAGTGGGGACAGGGCTAATTCACCCCTCCACTTT
>NA|TRBJ1-1|NA|TRBV28
CATRGGAGTEAFF
TGTGCCACCCGAGGGGGGGCAGGCACTGAAGCTTTCTTT
>NA|TRBJ2-5|TRBD1|TRBV25-1
CASSFQGAQGEQYF
TGTGCCAGCAGTTTCCAGGGGGCCCAGGGGGAGCAGTACTTC
>once|TRBJ1-5|NA|TRBV6-5
CASSYFGPNQPQHF
TGTGCCAGCAGTTACTTTGGCCCCAATCAGCCCCAGCATTTT
>NA|TRBJ2-2|TRBD2|TRBV30
CAWSPTSGGFGGELFF
TGTGCCTGGAGTCCGACTAGCGGGGGTTTTGGCGGGGAGCTGTTTTTT
>NA|TRBJ1-4|TRBD1|TRBV30
CACRGLPGEKLFF
TGTGCCTGTAGGGGGCTCCCGGGTGAAAAACTGTTTTTT
>NA|TRBJ2-5|NA|TRBV4-1
CASSPRPGQKETQYF
TGCGCCAGCAGCCCGAGACCAGGGCAGAAAGAGACCCAGTACTTC
>NA|TRBJ2-1|NA|TRBV7-9
CSSSLKGDEQFF
TGTTCCAGCAGCTTAAAGGGAGATGAGCAGTTCTTC
>NA|TRBJ2-1|TRBD2|TRBV10-3
CAISQTSGRAGFYEQFF
TGTGCCATCAGCCAGACTAGCGGGAGGGCCGGGTTCTATGAGCAGTTCTTC
>NA|TRBJ1-1|TRBD1|TRBV18
CASSPGQGITEAFF
TGTGCCAGCTCACCAGGACAGGGGATAACTGAAGCTTTCTTT
>NA|TRBJ2-1|TRBD2|TRBV4-3
CASSQAMTSGRDYEQFF
TGCGCCAGCAGCCAAGCTATGACTAGCGGGAGAGACTATGAGCAGTTCTTC
>few|TRBJ1-5|NA|TRBV5-5
CASSLAPGNQPQHF
TGTGCCAGCAGCTTGGCCCCAGGCAATCAGCCCCAGCATTTT
>few|TRBJ1-2|NA|TRBV15
CATSRGGELRENGYTF
TGTGCCACCAGCAGAGGTGGGGAACTGAGGGAGAATGGCTACACCTTC
>NA|TRBJ2-5|TRBD2|TRBV6-6
CASSYQSGAQETQYF
TGTGCCAGCAGTTACCAAAGCGGGGCCCAAGAGACCCAGTACTTC
>NA|TRBJ2-6|TRBD1|TRBV5-5
CASSLGTGASGANVLTF
TGTGCCAGCAGCTTGGGGACAGGGGCCTCTGGGGCCAACGTCCTGACTTTC
>NA|TRBJ2-7|NA|TRBV19
CASSRPGDYEQYF
TGTGCCAGTAGTCGCCCAGGGGACTACGAGCAGTACTTC
>NA|TRBJ2-1|NA|TRBV6-1
CASSEFGTYNEQFF
TGTGCCAGCTCCGAATTCGGGACCTACAATGAGCAGTTCTTC
>few|TRBJ2-7|NA|TRBV2
CASSPTSYEQYF
TGTGCCAGCAGTCCCACTTCCTACGAGCAGTACTTC
>NA|TRBJ1-1|NA|TRBV29-1
CSVESGGTEAFF
TGCAGCGTTGAATCGGGTGGCACTGAAGCTTTCTTT
>once|TRBJ2-1|NA|TRBV19
CASSMVLLEGNEQFF
TGTGCCAGTAGTATGGTTCTACTAGAGGGTAATGAGCAGTTCTTC
>NA|TRBJ2-7|NA|TRBV13
CACKKGGPTYEQYF
TGTGCCTGTAAAAAAGGGGGACCTACCTACGAGCAGTACTTC
>NA|TRBJ2-1|TRBD1|TRBV5-1
CASSPRGRDRVGEQFF
TGCGCCAGCAGCCCCCGGGGGCGGGACAGGGTAGGCGAGCAGTTCTTC
>NA|TRBJ2-5|NA|TRBV18
CASSPPVAKHNGETQYF
TGTGCCAGCTCACCACCTGTAGCCAAACATAACGGAGAGACCCAGTACTTC
>NA|TRBJ2-1|TRBD2|TRBV19
CASRVPGGNEQFF
TGTGCCAGTAGGGTCCCGGGGGGGAATGAGCAGTTCTTC
>NA|TRBJ2-7|TRBD1|TRBV4-3
CASSQGTGVEQYF
TGCGCCAGCAGCCAAGGGACAGGGGTCGAGCAGTACTTC
>NA|TRBJ2-7|NA|TRBV7-9
CSSSPPKPGMIHYEQYF
TGTTCCAGCAGCCCACCTAAGCCAGGGATGATTCACTACGAGCAGTACTTC
>NA|TRBJ1-2|NA|TRBV29-1
CSVIQPYEGYTF
TGCAGCGTTATACAGCCTTACGAAGGCTACACCTTC
>once|TRBJ2-7|TRBD2|TRBV5-6
CASSRTRTSYEQYF
TGTGCCAGCAGCCGAACCCGGACTAGCTACGAGCAGTACTTC
>NA|TRBJ1-1|NA|TRBV30
CAWRVRRRNTEAFF
TGTGCCTGGAGGGTCCGAAGGAGGAACACTGAAGCTTTCTTT
>few|TRBJ1-5|NA|TRBV28
CASSRGFYIQPQHF
TGTGCCAGCAGTCGAGGGTTCTATATTCAGCCCCAGCATTTT
>NA|TRBJ1-5|NA|TRBV15
CATRREGNQPQHF
TGTGCCACCAGACGGGAGGGCAATCAGCCCCAGCATTTT
>NA|TRBJ2-5|TRBD2|TRBV18
CASSPSGSETQYF
TGTGCCAGCTCACCGAGCGGGAGTGAGACCCAGTACTTC
>NA|TRBJ2-1|TRBD2|TRBV10-2
CASSVWTSGDNNEQFF
TGCGCCAGCAGTGTATGGACTAGCGGAGACAACAATGAGCAGTTCTTC
>NA|TRBJ2-3|NA|TRBV7-2
CASSSDGGIGDTQYF
TGTGCCAGCAGCTCGGACGGAGGGATCGGAGATACGCAGTATTTT
>NA|TRBJ1-1|NA|TRBV28
CASSDNRRRDTEAFF
TGTGCCAGCAGTGATAACAGGCGACGAGACACTGAAGCTTTCTTT
>once|TRBJ1-4|NA|TRBV6-5
CASSRDTANEKLFF
TGTGCCAGCAGTCGGGACACCGCGAATGAAAAACTGTTTTTT
>NA|TRBJ2-2|TRBD2|TRBV28
CASRRGALDTGELFF
TGTGCCAGCAGGCGGGGGGCGTTGGACACCGGGGAGCTGTTTTTT
>NA|TRBJ2-1|TRBD2|TRBV10-1
CASSEGLVAGSSNEQFF
TGCGCCAGCAGTGAGGGGCTCGTAGCGGGAAGTAGTAATGAGCAGTTCTTC
>NA|TRBJ2-7|TRBD2|TRBV7-2
CASSLAAGGYEQYF
TGTGCCAGCAGCTTAGCAGCGGGGGGGTACGAGCAGTACTTC
>NA|TRBJ2-7|TRBD2|TRBV5-4
CASSSGLADYEQYF
TGTGCCAGCAGCTCCGGACTAGCGGATTACGAGCAGTACTTC